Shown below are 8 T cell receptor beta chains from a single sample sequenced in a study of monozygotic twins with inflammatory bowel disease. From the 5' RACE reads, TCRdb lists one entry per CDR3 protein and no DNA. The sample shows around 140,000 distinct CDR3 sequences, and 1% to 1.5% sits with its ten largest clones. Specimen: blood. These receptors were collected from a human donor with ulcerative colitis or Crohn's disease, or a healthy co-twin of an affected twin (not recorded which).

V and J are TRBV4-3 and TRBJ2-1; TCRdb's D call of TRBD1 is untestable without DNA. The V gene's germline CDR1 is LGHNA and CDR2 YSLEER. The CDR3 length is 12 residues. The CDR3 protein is CASSNQAGPQFF.

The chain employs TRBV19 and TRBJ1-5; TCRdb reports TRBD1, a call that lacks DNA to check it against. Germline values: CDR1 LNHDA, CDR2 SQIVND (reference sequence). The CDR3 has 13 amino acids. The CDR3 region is CASKQGSGQPQHF.

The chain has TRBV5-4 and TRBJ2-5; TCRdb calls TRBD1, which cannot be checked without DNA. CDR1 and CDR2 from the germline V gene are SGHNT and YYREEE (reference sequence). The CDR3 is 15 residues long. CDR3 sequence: CASSLVRGAQETQYF.

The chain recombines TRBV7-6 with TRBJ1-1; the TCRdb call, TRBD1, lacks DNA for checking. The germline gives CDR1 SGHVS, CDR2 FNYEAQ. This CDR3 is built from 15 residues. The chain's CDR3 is CASSPPTEPNTEAFF.

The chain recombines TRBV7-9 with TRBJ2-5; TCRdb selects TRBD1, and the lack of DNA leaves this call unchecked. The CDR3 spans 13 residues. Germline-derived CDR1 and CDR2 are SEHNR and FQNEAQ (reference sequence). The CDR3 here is CASSPLGQETQYF.

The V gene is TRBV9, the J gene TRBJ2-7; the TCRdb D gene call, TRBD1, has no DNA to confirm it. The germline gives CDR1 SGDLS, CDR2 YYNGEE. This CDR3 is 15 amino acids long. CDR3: CASSSRDRGLGEQYF.

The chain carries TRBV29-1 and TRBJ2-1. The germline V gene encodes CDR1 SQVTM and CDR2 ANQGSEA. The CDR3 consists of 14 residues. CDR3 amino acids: CSVEGHSSYNEQFF.

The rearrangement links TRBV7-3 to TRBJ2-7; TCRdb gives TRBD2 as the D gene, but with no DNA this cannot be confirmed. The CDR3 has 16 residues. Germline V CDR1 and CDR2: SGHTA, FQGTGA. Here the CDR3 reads CASSLAGASGRDEQYF.